This T cell receptor (beta chain) is from a study of blood T cell repertoires in COVID-19. Study overall: Nucleic acid was either cDNA or gDNA, and it came from T cells, B-cell-depleted T cells, or PBMCs.

The CDR3 runs to 17 residues. V was clipped by 4 bases and J by 1 base; unmatched bases: 12. Germline CDR1 and CDR2: LGHDT and YNNKEL (reference sequence). This clone has only one observation. Other DNA sequences within the sample encode an identical CDR3. As handled by the study authors: Reference gene primers were amplified, and this amplification served to estimate nucleated cell counts. Measured with immunoSEQ multiplex PCR; TCRdb has only the in-frame clones, and not every one. The DNA gave D and trimming, while V, J and clone size come from that table. Of approximately 140,000 clones listed, roughly 76% are singletons.

This TCR was sampled from a man aged 80 or over with acute or convalescent COVID-19. The source material was peripheral blood. The gene calls are TRBV3-1 (or the pseudogene TRBV3-2) and TRBJ1-2; 7 bases map to TRBD1. CDR3 amino acids: CASSPRTGQSLNYGYTF. The DNA for the CDR3 is TGTGCCAGCAGCCCACGGACAGGCCAATCTCTTAACTATGGCTACACCTTC.